Shown below are 32 T cell receptor beta chains from a single sample sequenced in a study of T cells in Graves' hyperthyroidism and ophthalmopathy. Amplified regions were TCR beta CDR3 sequences from RNA transcripts. HTBI primers were used for first-round RT-PCR of the TCR CDR3. MiXCR, applied by TCRdb to the multiplex PCR reads, yields one record per CDR3 protein. This sample has 610,000 or so distinct CDR3 sequences, with around 42% found just once. Sequenced sample: peripheral blood or thyroid tissue (not recorded which). The receptors stem from a woman under 30 with Graves' hyperthyroidism.

This clonotype was picked up many times. The J gene is TRBJ2-7, the V gene TRBV6-1; D unclear. Deletions cut 0 bases from V and 0 bases from J, with 3 bases between. Germline assignment: CDR1 MNHNS and CDR2 SASEGT. This CDR3 comprises 13 residues. The CDR3 region is CASSEASSYEQYF. The DNA of the CDR3 is TGTGCCAGCAGTGAAGCGAGCTCCTACGAGCAGTACTTC.

A single count supports this clonotype. This chain joins TRBV25-1 and TRBJ1-4; D ambiguous. V was cut by 4 bases and J by 0 bases, with 18 bases left in between. Germline CDR1 MGHDK, CDR2 SYGVNS. CDR3 length: 18 residues. In nucleotides, the CDR3 is TGTGCCAGCAGTGCTAGAAGGTCACCAGCTACAACTAATGAAAAACTGTTTTTT. The encoded protein is CASSARRSPATTNEKLFF.

This clonotype was counted only a few times. A much larger clone sits a single nucleotide away, making a read error possible. This chain uses TRBV4-3 with TRBJ1-1; D is perhaps TRBD1 (6 bases). This CDR3 contains 15 residues. CDR1 is LGHNA, CDR2 YSLEER, per germline. The CDR3 reads CASSQDRQGLTEVFF. The DNA of the CDR3 is TGCGCCAGCAGCCAAGATCGGCAGGGGCTCACTGAAGTTTTCTTT.

This chain uses TRBV25-1 with TRBJ1-1, with TRBD1 identical over 9 bases. With V trimmed by 8 bases and J by 4 bases, 23 bases remained unmatched. The V gene's germline CDR1 is MGHDK and CDR2 SYGVNS. This CDR3 comprises 19 residues. CDR3 nucleotides: TGTGCCAGCTCATCTCAACTTTCCGGGACAGGGTTCCAGGGCACTGAAGCTTTCTTT. Translating it yields CASSSQLSGTGFQGTEAFF.

This clonotype was observed many times. The chain employs TRBV6-5 and TRBJ2-7, with 7 bases matching TRBD1. The CDR3 runs 14 residues. CDR1 MNHEY and CDR2 SVGAGI come from the germline V gene. Unmatched junction bases numbered 7, after V lost 6 bases and J lost 2 bases. The CDR3 region has the DNA TGTGCCAGCAGGCCCGCGACAGGGCCCTACGAGCAGTACTTC. This translates into CASRPATGPYEQYF.

This clonotype appeared many times. A junction end diverges from the germline sequence, so it may reflect a read error. The chain uses TRBV7-7 and TRBJ2-2; no clear D gene. Per germline, CDR1 SSHAT and CDR2 FNYEAQ (reference sequence). This CDR3 spans 15 amino acids. CDR3 bases: TGTGCTAGCAGCTCCACCCCCGAGAACACCGGGGAGCTGTTTTTT. It encodes CASSSTPENTGELFF.

This chain uses TRBV20-1 with TRBJ1-6; D not resolved. This CDR3 is built from 16 residues. Germline assignment: CDR1 DFQATT and CDR2 SNEGSKA (reference sequence). V lost 3 bases and J lost 5, with 17 bases in between. The CDR3 coding sequence is TGCAGTGCTAGCCCAGCGGGGTCCCCCAATAATTCACCCCTCCACTTT. It codes for CSASPAGSPNNSPLHF.

The J gene is TRBJ1-2, the V gene TRBV20-1; no reliable D call. Trimming took off 3 bases at V and 8 bases at J, with 19 bases between the two ends. The CDR3 spans 14 residues. Germline V lookup: CDR1 DFQATT, CDR2 SNEGSKA (reference sequence). Here the CDR3 DNA reads TGCAGTGCTAGGGCAGGTTCTATGTCCGGGGGCTACACCTTC. It codes for CSARAGSMSGGYTF.

V is TRBV29-1 and J is TRBJ2-3; D uncertain. Deletions cut 4 bases from V and 0 bases from J, with 14 bases between. The CDR3 is made up of 15 amino acids. Germline CDR1 reads SQVTM; CDR2 reads ANQGSEA. CDR3 protein: CSVGPAWVSTDTQYF. CDR3 coding DNA: TGCAGCGTTGGGCCGGCGTGGGTAAGCACAGATACGCAGTATTTT.

This clonotype was detected many times. The DNA for the CDR3 is TGTGCCTCCAAACGAGGGGGGATAGAGGATGAAAAACTGTTTTTT. Translating gives CASKRGGIEDEKLFF. This chain links TRBV19 with TRBJ1-4, with D possibly being TRBD1 (6 bases). The CDR3 extends over 15 amino acids. V lost 11 bases, J lost 6 bases, and 22 bases lay in between. Germline V gene data show CDR1 as LNHDA and CDR2 as SQIVND (reference sequence). Together with reference TRBV19 and TRBJ1-4, the CDR3 gives the full variable domain: DGGITQSPKYLFRKEGQNVTLSCEQNLNHDAMYWYRQDPGQGLRLIYYSQIVNDFQKGDIAEGYSVSREKKESFPLTVTSAQKNPTAFYLCASKRGGIEDEKLFFGSGTQLSVL.

There are many counts of this clonotype. The J gene is TRBJ2-2, the V gene TRBV15, with 9 bases matching TRBD1. The trim removed 3 bases at V and 1 base at J, leaving 3 bases unmatched. The CDR3 contains 16 residues. Germline V gives CDR1 LNHNV, CDR2 YYDKDF (reference sequence). The CDR3 protein is CATSRGQGVNTGELFF. CDR3 sequence (DNA): TGTGCCACCAGCAGGGGACAGGGAGTGAACACCGGGGAGCTGTTTTTT.

V usage is TRBV7-2 and J usage is TRBJ1-5, with D perhaps matching TRBD1 (5 bases). The CDR3 sequence is 14 residues long. Deletions cut 3 bases from V and 4 bases from J, with 10 bases between. The germline V gene has CDR1 SGHTA and CDR2 FQGNSA. CDR3 DNA: TGTGCCAGCAGCTTCCGGGACCCAAATCAGCCCCAGCATTTT. Translated: CASSFRDPNQPQHF.

About this clonotype: A read error may account for a junction end that differs from germline. The chain couples TRBV20-1 to TRBJ1-4; D may be TRBD1 (6 bases). The V gene's germline CDR1 is DFQATT and CDR2 SNEGSKA (reference sequence). The CDR3 is made up of 10 amino acids. The CDR3 nucleotides read TGCAGTGCTAGCGACGGGTCAGGGGTTTTT. Translating it yields CSASDGSGVF.

The chain is built from TRBV29-1 and TRBJ1-1; weak D call: TRBD1 (6 bases). The CDR3 runs 13 residues. Germline CDR1 SQVTM, CDR2 ANQGSEA. V dropped 7 bases and J dropped 1 base, with 13 bases sitting between them. CDR3 region: CSDTGWTNTEAFF. CDR3 DNA sequence: TGCAGCGATACAGGGTGGACGAACACTGAAGCTTTCTTT.

The sample holds many counts of this clonotype. This chain links TRBV3-1 with TRBJ1-1; possible D gene TRBD1, 6 bases. Germline V CDR1 and CDR2: LGHDT, YNNKEL (reference sequence). The CDR3 has 14 residues. V lost 0 bases, J lost 2 bases, and 7 bases lay in between. CDR3 DNA: TGTGCCAGCAGCCAAGAGGGACAAAACACTGAAGCTTTCTTT. Its protein product is CASSQEGQNTEAFF.

A word on this clonotype: A much larger clone differs by one base, so this may be a read error. This chain joins TRBV7-4 and TRBJ1-5, with a weak D call TRBD1 (6 bases). The germline CDR1 and CDR2 sequences are SGHVT and SQSDAQ. This CDR3 comprises 15 residues. CDR3 DNA: TGCGCCAGCAGCCAAGCCCGAGGGGGGAATCAGCCCCAGCATTTT. Its protein is CASSQARGGNQPQHF.

This chain connects TRBV27 to TRBJ1-4; TRBD1 matches 7 bases. The junction had 8 bases not matched to a gene; V was cut back by 6 bases and J by 1 base. The CDR3 has 16 amino acids. In germline, CDR1 is MNHEY, CDR2 SMNVEV (reference sequence). CDR3 sequence: CASRITPGGTNEKLFF. The CDR3 DNA reads TGTGCCAGCAGAATAACCCCAGGGGGAACTAATGAAAAACTGTTTTTT.

V gene TRBV6-1 combines with J gene TRBJ1-6; 7 positions match TRBD1. With V trimmed by 4 bases and J by 3 bases, 6 bases remained unmatched. CDR3 length: 16 residues. In germline, CDR1 is MNHNS, CDR2 SASEGT. CDR3 sequence: CASSGGTAVYNSPLHF. The CDR3 DNA reads as TGTGCCAGCAGTGGCGGGACAGCAGTCTATAATTCACCCCTCCACTTT.

The chain combines TRBV2 with TRBJ1-5, with TRBD1 matching over 7 bases. This CDR3 is built from 13 residues. V trimming: 5 bases; J trimming: 6 bases; junction bases outside the gene matches: 4. The V gene's germline CDR1 is SNHLY and CDR2 FYNNEI. CDR3 loop: CASSSTGFQPQHF. CDR3 nucleotide sequence: TGTGCCAGCAGTTCGACAGGGTTTCAGCCCCAGCATTTT.

This clonotype was counted at least ten times. J is TRBJ2-5 and V is TRBV6-2 or TRBV6-3; the D is unclear. V lost 1 base to trimming and J lost 2 bases, with 8 bases between them. The germline CDR1 and CDR2 sequences are MNHEY and SVGEGT. CDR3 size: 14 residues. In nucleotides, the CDR3 is TGTGCCAGCAGTTACTTGTCTTCACAAGAGACCCAGTACTTC. This encodes CASSYLSSQETQYF.

This clonotype was picked up a small number of times. This CDR3 is CASSNAPDRGPYNEQFF. CDR3 nucleotide sequence: TGTGCCAGCAGCAACGCCCCGGACAGGGGTCCCTACAATGAGCAGTTCTTC. The J gene is TRBJ2-1, the V gene TRBV12-3 or TRBV12-4; 9 nucleotides match TRBD1. V was pared by 6 bases and J by 2 bases, with 11 bases of the junction left unmatched. CDR3 length equals 17 residues.

This clonotype has at least ten counts. V is TRBV6-1 and J is TRBJ2-5, with 7 bases matching TRBD1. V lost 3 bases to trimming and J lost 5 bases; unmatched junction nucleotides: 9. The CDR3 consists of 15 residues. Germline V gene data show CDR1 as MNHNS and CDR2 as SASEGT. CDR3 region: CASSEVVGGWETQYF. The CDR3 DNA reads as TGTGCCAGCAGTGAGGTTGTAGGGGGCTGGGAGACCCAGTACTTC.

The chain couples TRBV7-9 to TRBJ2-2, with 9 bases matching TRBD2. After removal of 5 bases from V and 6 bases from J, the junction contained 19 bases not matched to a gene. CDR1 SEHNR and CDR2 FQNEAQ come from the germline V gene (reference sequence). This CDR3 is 19 amino acids long. The DNA for the CDR3 is TGTGCCAGCAGCCCGATGTGGGGGGCGGGAGGGCCGATTGCCGGGGAGCTGTTTTTT. Its protein is CASSPMWGAGGPIAGELFF.

This clonotype was found many times. The J gene is TRBJ2-5, the V gene TRBV2; 14 nucleotides agree with TRBD2. Per the germline V gene, CDR1 is SNHLY and CDR2 is FYNNEI. This CDR3 is 14 amino acids long. With V trimmed by 7 bases and J by 5 bases, 3 bases remained unmatched. The CDR3 region has the DNA TGTGCCAGCACCTGGACTAGCGGGAGGGAGACCCAGTACTTC. Its protein is CASTWTSGRETQYF.

The chain has TRBV20-1 and TRBJ2-7; 8 bases map to TRBD2. The germline V gene has CDR1 DFQATT and CDR2 SNEGSKA (reference sequence). CDR3 length: 14 amino acids. V lost 1 base, J lost 2 bases, and 4 bases stayed unmatched. The CDR3 region is CSARVSGAAYEQYF. The CDR3 coding sequence is TGCAGTGCTAGAGTTAGCGGGGCCGCCTACGAGCAGTACTTC.

This clonotype appeared a single time. The genes are TRBV2 and TRBJ1-6; D remains ambiguous. V was shortened by 1 base and J by 0 bases, with 7 bases between the two germline ends. The CDR3 loop spans 16 amino acids. CDR1 and CDR2 (germline): SNHLY, FYNNEI. DNA for the CDR3: TGTGCCAGCAGTGAAGGGCCGAACTCCTATAATTCACCCCTCCACTTT. Its protein product is CASSEGPNSYNSPLHF.

The rearrangement uses TRBV7-9 and TRBJ2-7, with 9 bases fitting TRBD2. After removal of 5 bases from V and 7 bases from J, the junction contained 12 bases not matched to a gene. There are 15 residues in the CDR3. Germline CDR1 is SEHNR and CDR2 is FQNEAQ (reference sequence). CDR3 in DNA: TGTGCCAGCAGCCGGGGGGGTAGCGGGAGCGGTGAGCAGTACTTC. Its translation: CASSRGGSGSGEQYF.

Remarks on this clonotype: This could be a read error, since a much larger clone is one nucleotide away. This chain joins TRBV5-1 and TRBJ1-4; D remains ambiguous. The CDR3 runs 15 residues. The V and J ends lost 2 bases and 7 bases respectively, with 15 bases between them. Germline assignment: CDR1 SGHRS and CDR2 YFSETQ. The CDR3, as DNA: TGCGCCAGCAGCTTACCCGAAACATTCGGTGAAAAACTGTTTTTT. The encoded protein is CASSLPETFGEKLFF.

This sequence joins TRBV2 and TRBJ2-7, with 7 bases that match TRBD1. The CDR3 contains 12 residues. V gave up 5 bases and J gave up 10 bases; unmatched junction bases: 8. From germline, CDR1 is SNHLY and CDR2 FYNNEI. DNA of the CDR3: TGTGCCAGCAGTAGAGGACAGGATAAACAGTACTTC. Translating gives CASSRGQDKQYF. The full variable domain, with the rest looked up from reference TRBV2 and TRBJ2-7, is EPEVTQTPSHQVTQMGQEVILRCVPISNHLYFYWYRQILGQKVEFLVSFYNNEISEKSEIFDDQFSVERPDGSNFTLKIRSTKLEDSAMYFCASSRGQDKQYFGPGTRLTVT.

This clonotype has ten or more counts. The V gene is TRBV29-1, the J gene TRBJ1-4, with D uncertain. CDR3 length: 11 residues. Germline loops: CDR1 SQVTM, CDR2 ANQGSEA. Trimming stripped 6 bases from V and 6 bases from J, with 8 bases between. DNA for the CDR3: TGCAGCGTCAGGTTGGATGAAAAACTGTTTTTT. Translating gives CSVRLDEKLFF.

A few counts support this clonotype. A read error may account for a junction end that differs from germline. V and J are TRBV4-2 and TRBJ1-6, with D maybe TRBD1 (6 bases). The CDR3 sequence is 14 residues long. Per germline, CDR1 LGHNA and CDR2 YNFKEQ. The CDR3 here is CASSQDPGSEGVSF. The DNA of the CDR3 is TGTGCCAGCAGCCAAGACCCGGGATCCGAGGGGGTGTCATTT.

V is TRBV27 and J is TRBJ2-5; the D is unclear. CDR3 length: 13 amino acids. The germline V and J ends were trimmed by 5 bases and 4 bases, with 11 bases remaining between them. CDR1 and CDR2 (germline): MNHEY, SMNVEV (reference sequence). The CDR3 bases are TGTGCCAGCAGTCGGCGGTGGGGAGAGACCCAGTACTTC. Protein product: CASSRRWGETQYF.